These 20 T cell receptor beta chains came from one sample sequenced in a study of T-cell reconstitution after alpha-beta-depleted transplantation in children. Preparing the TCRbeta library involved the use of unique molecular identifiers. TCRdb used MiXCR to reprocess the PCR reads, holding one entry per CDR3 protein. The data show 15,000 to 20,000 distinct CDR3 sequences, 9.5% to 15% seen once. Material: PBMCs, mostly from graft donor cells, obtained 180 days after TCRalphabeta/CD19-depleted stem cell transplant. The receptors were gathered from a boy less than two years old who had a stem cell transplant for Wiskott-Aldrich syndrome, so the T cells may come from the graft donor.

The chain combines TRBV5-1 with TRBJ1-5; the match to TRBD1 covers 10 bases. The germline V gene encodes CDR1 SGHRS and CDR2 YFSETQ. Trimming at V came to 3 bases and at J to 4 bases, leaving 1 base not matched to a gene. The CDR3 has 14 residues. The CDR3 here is CASSWTGGNQPQHF. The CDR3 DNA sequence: TGCGCCAGCAGCTGGACAGGGGGTAATCAGCCCCAGCATTTT. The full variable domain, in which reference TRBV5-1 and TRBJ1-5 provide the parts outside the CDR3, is KAGVTQTPRYLIKTRGQQVTLSCSPISGHRSVSWYQQTPGQGLQFLFEYFSETQRNKGNFPGRFSGRQFSNSRSEMNVSTLELGDSALYLCASSWTGGNQPQHFGDGTRLSIL.

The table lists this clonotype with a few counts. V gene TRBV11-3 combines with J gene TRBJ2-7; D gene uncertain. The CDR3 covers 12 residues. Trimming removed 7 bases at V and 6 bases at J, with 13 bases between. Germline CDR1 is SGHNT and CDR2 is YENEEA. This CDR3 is CASTWGRSEQYF. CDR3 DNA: TGTGCCAGCACTTGGGGTCGCAGCGAGCAGTACTTC. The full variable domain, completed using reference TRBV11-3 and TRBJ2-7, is EAGVVQSPRYKIIEKKQPVAFWCNPISGHNTLYWYLQNLGQGPELLIRYENEEAVDDSQLPKDRFSAERLKGVDSTLKIQPAELGDSAVYLCASTWGRSEQYFGPGTRLTVT.

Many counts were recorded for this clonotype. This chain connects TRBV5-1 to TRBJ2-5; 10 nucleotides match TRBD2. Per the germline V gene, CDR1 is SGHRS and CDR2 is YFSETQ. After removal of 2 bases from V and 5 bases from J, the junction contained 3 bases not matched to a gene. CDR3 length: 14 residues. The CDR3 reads CASSFRTSGETQYF. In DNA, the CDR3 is TGCGCCAGCAGCTTTAGGACTAGCGGCGAGACCCAGTACTTC.

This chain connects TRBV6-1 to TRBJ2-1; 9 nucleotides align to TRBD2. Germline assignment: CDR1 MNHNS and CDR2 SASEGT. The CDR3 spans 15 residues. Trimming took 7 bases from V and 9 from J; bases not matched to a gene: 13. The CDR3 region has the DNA TGTGCCAGCACTCAAGGGTGGGTAGCGGGAGCTGAGCAGTTCTTC. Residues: CASTQGWVAGAEQFF.

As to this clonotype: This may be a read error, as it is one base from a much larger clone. DNA of the CDR3: TGTGCCGGCAGTCCCGAGCCTAGCGGGATTTTCAATGAGCAGTTCTTC. This gives the protein CAGSPEPSGIFNEQFF. This chain connects TRBV12-3 or TRBV12-4 to TRBJ2-1; the match to TRBD2 covers 9 bases. The CDR3 is 16 amino acids.

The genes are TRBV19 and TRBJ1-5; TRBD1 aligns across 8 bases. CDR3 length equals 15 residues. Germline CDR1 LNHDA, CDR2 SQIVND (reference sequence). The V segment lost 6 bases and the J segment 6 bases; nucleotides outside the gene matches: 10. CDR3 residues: CASSTGGGGGQPQHF. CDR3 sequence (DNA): TGTGCCAGTAGCACAGGGGGAGGAGGAGGTCAGCCCCAGCATTTT.

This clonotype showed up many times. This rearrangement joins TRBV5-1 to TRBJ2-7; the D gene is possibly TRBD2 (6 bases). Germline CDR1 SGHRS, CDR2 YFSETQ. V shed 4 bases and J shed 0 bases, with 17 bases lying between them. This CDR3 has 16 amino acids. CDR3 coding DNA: TGCGCCAGCAGCCCCCATACATTCGGGAGCTCCTACGAGCAGTACTTC. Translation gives CASSPHTFGSSYEQYF.

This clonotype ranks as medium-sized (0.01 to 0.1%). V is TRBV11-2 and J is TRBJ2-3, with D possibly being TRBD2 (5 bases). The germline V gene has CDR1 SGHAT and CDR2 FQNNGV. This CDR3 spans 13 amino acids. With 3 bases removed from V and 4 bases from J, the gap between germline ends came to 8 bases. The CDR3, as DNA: TGTGCCAGCAGCTTTCGGGAATCAGATACGCAGTATTTT. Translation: CASSFRESDTQYF.

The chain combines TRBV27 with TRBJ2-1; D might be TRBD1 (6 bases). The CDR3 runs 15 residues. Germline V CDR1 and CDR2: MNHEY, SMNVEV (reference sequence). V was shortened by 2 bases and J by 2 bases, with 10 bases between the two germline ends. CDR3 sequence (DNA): TGTGCCAGCAGTTTAGAGCAGGGGACCTACAATGAGCAGTTCTTC. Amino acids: CASSLEQGTYNEQFF.

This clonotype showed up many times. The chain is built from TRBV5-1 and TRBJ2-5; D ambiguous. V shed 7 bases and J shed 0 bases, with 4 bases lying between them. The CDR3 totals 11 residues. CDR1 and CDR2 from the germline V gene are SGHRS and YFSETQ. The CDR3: CASRDQETQYF. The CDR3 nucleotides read TGCGCCAGCCGGGACCAAGAGACCCAGTACTTC. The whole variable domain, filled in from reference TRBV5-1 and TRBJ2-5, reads KAGVTQTPRYLIKTRGQQVTLSCSPISGHRSVSWYQQTPGQGLQFLFEYFSETQRNKGNFPGRFSGRQFSNSRSEMNVSTLELGDSALYLCASRDQETQYFGPGTRLLVL.

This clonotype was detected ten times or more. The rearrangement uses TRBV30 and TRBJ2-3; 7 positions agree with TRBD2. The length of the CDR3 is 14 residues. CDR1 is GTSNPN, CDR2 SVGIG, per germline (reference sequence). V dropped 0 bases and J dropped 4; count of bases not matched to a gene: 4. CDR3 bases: TGTGCCTGGAGTGTGGGGGGGAGCGCAGATACGCAGTATTTT. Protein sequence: CAWSVGGSADTQYF.

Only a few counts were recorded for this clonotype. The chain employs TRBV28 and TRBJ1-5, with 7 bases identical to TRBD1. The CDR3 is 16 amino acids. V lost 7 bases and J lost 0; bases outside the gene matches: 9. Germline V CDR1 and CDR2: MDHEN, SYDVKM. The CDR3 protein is CASNNRGQYSNQPQHF. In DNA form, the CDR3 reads TGTGCCAGCAATAACAGGGGACAGTATAGCAATCAGCCCCAGCATTTT.

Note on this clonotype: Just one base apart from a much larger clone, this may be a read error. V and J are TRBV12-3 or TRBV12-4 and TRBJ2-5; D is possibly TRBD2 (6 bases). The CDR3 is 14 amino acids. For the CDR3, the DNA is TGTGCCAGCAGACCCCGCGGGGTGGGAGAGCCCCAGTACTTC. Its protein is CASRPRGVGEPQYF.

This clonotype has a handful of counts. CDR3 sequence: CASSWRVQLSSYEQYF. Written as DNA, the CDR3 is TGTGCCAGCAGCTGGAGGGTTCAGCTGAGCTCCTACGAGCAGTACTTC. The chain uses TRBV5-6 and TRBJ2-7; perhaps TRBD2 as D (6 bases). There are 16 residues in the CDR3. The germline V gene encodes CDR1 SGHDT and CDR2 YYEEEE. Trimming took 3 bases from V and 0 from J, leaving 16 bases between them.

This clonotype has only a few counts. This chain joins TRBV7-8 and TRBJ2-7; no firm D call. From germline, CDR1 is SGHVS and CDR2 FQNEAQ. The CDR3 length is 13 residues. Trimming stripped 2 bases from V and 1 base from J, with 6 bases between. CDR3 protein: CASSLRRSYEQYF. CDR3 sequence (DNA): TGTGCCAGCAGCTTACGGCGGTCCTACGAGCAGTACTTC.

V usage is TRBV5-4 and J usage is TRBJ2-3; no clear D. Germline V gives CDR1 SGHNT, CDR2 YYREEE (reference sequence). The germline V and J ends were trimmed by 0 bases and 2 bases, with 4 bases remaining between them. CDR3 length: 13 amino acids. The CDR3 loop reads CASSLEYTDTQYF. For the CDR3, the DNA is TGTGCCAGCAGCTTGGAATACACAGATACGCAGTATTTT.

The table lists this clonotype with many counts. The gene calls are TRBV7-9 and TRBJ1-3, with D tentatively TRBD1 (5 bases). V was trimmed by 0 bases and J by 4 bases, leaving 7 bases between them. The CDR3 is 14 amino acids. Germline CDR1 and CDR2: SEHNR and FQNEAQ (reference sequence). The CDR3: CASSLAGAGNTIYF. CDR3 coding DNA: TGTGCCAGCAGCTTAGCAGGGGCCGGAAACACCATATATTTT.

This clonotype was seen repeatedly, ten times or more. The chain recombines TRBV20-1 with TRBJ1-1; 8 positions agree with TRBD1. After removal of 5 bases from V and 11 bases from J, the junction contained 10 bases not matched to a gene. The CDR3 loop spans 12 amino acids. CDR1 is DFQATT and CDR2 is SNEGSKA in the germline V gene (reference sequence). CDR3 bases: TGCAGTGCTCTCGGACAGGGTAGTCTTGCTTTCTTT. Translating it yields CSALGQGSLAFF.

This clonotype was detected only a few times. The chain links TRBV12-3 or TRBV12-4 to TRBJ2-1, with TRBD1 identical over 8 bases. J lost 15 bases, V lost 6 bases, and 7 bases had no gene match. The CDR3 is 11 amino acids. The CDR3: CASSRFGTGFF. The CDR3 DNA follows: TGTGCCAGCAGCCGGTTTGGGACAGGGTTCTTC.

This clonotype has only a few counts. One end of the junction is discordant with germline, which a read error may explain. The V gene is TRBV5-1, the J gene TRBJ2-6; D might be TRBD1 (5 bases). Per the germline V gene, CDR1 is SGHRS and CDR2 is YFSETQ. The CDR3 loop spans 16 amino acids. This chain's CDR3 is CASSLVSLSGANGLTF. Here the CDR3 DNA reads TGCGCCAGCAGCTTGGTATCTCTCTCTGGGGCCAACGGCCTGACTTTC.